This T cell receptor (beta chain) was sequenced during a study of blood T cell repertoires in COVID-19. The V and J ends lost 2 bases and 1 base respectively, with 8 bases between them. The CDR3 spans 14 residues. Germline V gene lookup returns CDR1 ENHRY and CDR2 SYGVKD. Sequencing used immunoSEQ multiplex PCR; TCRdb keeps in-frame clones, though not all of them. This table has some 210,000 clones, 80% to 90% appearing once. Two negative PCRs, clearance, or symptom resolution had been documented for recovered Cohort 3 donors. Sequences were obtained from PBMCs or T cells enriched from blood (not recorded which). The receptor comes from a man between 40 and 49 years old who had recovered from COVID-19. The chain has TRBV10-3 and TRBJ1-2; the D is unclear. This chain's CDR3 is CAISENGINYGYTF. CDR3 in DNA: TGTGCCATCAGTGAGAACGGTATTAACTATGGCTACACCTTC.